These 29 T cell receptor beta chains share one sample of origin, sequenced in a study of control samples from healthy donors and cancer patients (TCRdb year 2020). The library was prepared using the immunoSEQ multiplex PCR assay. The immuneACCESS repertoire file appears here via TCRdb, limited to in-frame rearrangements. These files lack a portion of the clones; in checked studies, under half of the deficit traces to unresolved V genes, and the cause of the others is not known. The sample table lists more than 95,000 clones, roughly 87% of them with a count of one. 1.5% to 2% of the sample lies in the top ten. Input material: blood. These receptors were collected from a man in his late teens or twenties in good health.

In its sample, this clone was seen a few times. The chain is built from TRBV12-5 and TRBJ1-1; perhaps TRBD1 as D (5 bases). The V gene's germline CDR1 is LGHNT and CDR2 FRNRAP. Trimming shortened V by 3 bases and J by 3 bases, and 17 bases separated the two germline ends. The CDR3 covers 16 residues. CDR3 residues: CASGLTVGVGHTEAFF. Here the CDR3 DNA reads TGTGCTAGTGGTTTAACCGTGGGGGTAGGGCACACTGAAGCTTTCTTT.

The J gene is TRBJ2-7, the V gene TRBV5-4, with D maybe TRBD1 (5 bases). Germline lookup yields CDR1 SGHNT and CDR2 YYREEE (reference sequence). V shed 5 bases and J shed 5 bases, with 14 bases lying between them. The CDR3 is 13 residues long. CDR3 protein: CASSFAQGDEQYF. The CDR3, as DNA: TGTGCCAGCAGTTTTGCTCAGGGTGACGAGCAGTACTTC.

V gene TRBV11-2 combines with J gene TRBJ2-4, with 9 bases fitting TRBD2. Looked up from germline, CDR1 is SGHAT and CDR2 is FQNNGV. Trimming cost V 5 bases and J 0 bases; bases outside gene matches: 5. This CDR3 region has 16 residues. CDR3 region: CASSLSGSLAKNIQYF. CDR3 in DNA: TGTGCCAGCAGCCTTAGCGGGAGCCTAGCCAAAAACATTCAGTACTTC.

The chain combines TRBV6-5 with TRBJ1-2; D gene unclear. V was clipped by 1 base and J by 6 bases, with 6 bases between them. There are 12 residues in the CDR3. Germline V CDR1 and CDR2: MNHEY, SVGAGI. The CDR3 DNA reads TGTGCCAGCAGTTACTTAGGGAATGGCTACACCTTC. This translates into CASSYLGNGYTF.

This sequence joins TRBV9 and TRBJ2-1, with D perhaps matching TRBD2 (6 bases). CDR1 and CDR2 (germline): SGDLS, YYNGEE. The CDR3 sequence is 13 residues long. Between the trimmed V and J ends, which lost 0 bases and 10 bases, there was a span of 11 bases. CDR3 sequence (DNA): TGTGCCAGCAGCGTAGCGGGAGCAATGGAGCAGTTCTTC. Encoded protein: CASSVAGAMEQFF.

The chain has TRBV5-1 and TRBJ2-7; D may be TRBD1 (6 bases). The V end was cut by 3 bases, the J end by 0 bases, with 10 bases between. CDR1 and CDR2 (germline): SGHRS, YFSETQ. CDR3 length equals 14 residues. CDR3 DNA sequence: TGCGCCAGCAGCTCCCACAGGGACTCCTACGAGCAGTACTTC. Translated, it gives CASSSHRDSYEQYF.

This clone was seen a handful of times. This CDR3 reads CASSLAVRGETQYF. The CDR3 DNA reads TGCGCCAGCAGCTTGGCCGTCAGGGGAGAGACCCAGTACTTC. The chain carries TRBV5-1 and TRBJ2-5; tentative D call: TRBD1 (6 bases). The germline V gene has CDR1 SGHRS and CDR2 YFSETQ. The CDR3 runs to 14 residues. V was pared by 0 bases and J by 4 bases, with 10 bases between.

The J gene is TRBJ1-1, the V gene TRBV6-1; D gene ambiguous. Per germline, CDR1 MNHNS and CDR2 SASEGT. V lost 2 bases to trimming and J lost 2 bases, with 24 bases between them. The CDR3 has 19 amino acids. CDR3 in amino acids: CASSERRPGWTESNTEAFF. The DNA of the CDR3 is TGTGCCAGCAGTGAACGACGCCCCGGGTGGACGGAATCAAACACTGAAGCTTTCTTT.

The V and J genes are TRBV28 and TRBJ1-4, with TRBD1 matching over 8 bases. The CDR3 length is 15 residues. The germline gives CDR1 MDHEN, CDR2 SYDVKM. The junction had 5 bases not matched to a gene; V was cut back by 4 bases and J by 4 bases. The CDR3 nucleotides read TGTGCCAGCAGTTCGAACAGGGGGGGTAATGAAAAACTGTTTTTT. It codes for CASSSNRGGNEKLFF.

The V and J genes are TRBV6-5 and TRBJ1-1; D is uncertain. This CDR3 is built from 14 residues. CDR1 is MNHEY and CDR2 is SVGAGI in the germline V gene. Trimming took off 0 bases at V and 1 base at J, with 6 bases between the two ends. The CDR3 is CASSYSEQNTEAFF. In nucleotides, the CDR3 is TGTGCCAGCAGTTACTCTGAGCAGAACACTGAAGCTTTCTTT.

J is TRBJ1-2 and V is TRBV6-4, with D unresolved. The CDR3 has 13 amino acids. Looked up from germline, CDR1 is MRHNA and CDR2 is SNTAGT. V was trimmed by 5 bases and J by 2 bases, leaving 9 bases between them. CDR3 DNA: TGTGCCAGCAGTAGACAAGACAACTATGGCTACACCTTC. Translated: CASSRQDNYGYTF.

The V gene is TRBV19, the J gene TRBJ1-6; D may be TRBD1 (5 bases). Trimming took 5 bases from V and 2 from J, leaving 10 bases between them. CDR3 length equals 15 residues. Germline CDR1 and CDR2: LNHDA and SQIVND (reference sequence). CDR3 DNA sequence: TGTGCCAGTAGTCCCCGAGGGGCCTATAATTCACCCCTCCACTTT. This gives the protein CASSPRGAYNSPLHF.

The gene calls are TRBV2 and TRBJ1-2; D uncertain. CDR1 is SNHLY and CDR2 is FYNNEI in the germline V gene. This CDR3 is 12 amino acids long. Between the trimmed V and J ends, which lost 6 bases and 8 bases, there was a span of 13 bases. CDR3 in DNA: TGTGCCAGCAGGGCTGGCGTTGGAGGCTACACCTTC. It is translated as CASRAGVGGYTF.

A single count supports this clone. The genes are TRBV11-2 and TRBJ2-7; 8 positions match TRBD1. CDR1 and CDR2 (germline): SGHAT, FQNNGV. The CDR3 spans 12 residues. V lost 8 bases and J lost 9; bases outside the gene matches: 9. The chain's CDR3 is CASAGTGIGQYF. CDR3 nucleotide sequence: TGTGCCAGCGCCGGGACAGGTATTGGGCAGTACTTC.

The V gene is TRBV19, the J gene TRBJ2-7, with 13 bases matching TRBD2. This CDR3 contains 17 residues. The V and J ends lost 4 bases and 4 bases, in that order; junction bases with no gene match: 10. CDR1 is LNHDA and CDR2 is SQIVND in the germline V gene (reference sequence). The CDR3 DNA is TGTGCCAGTAGTACCGGGACTAGCGGGATCCTTAAGTACGAGCAGTACTTC. It translates to CASSTGTSGILKYEQYF.

This clone showed up just once. This chain links TRBV11-2 with TRBJ1-5; 11 bases align to TRBD1. The CDR3 has 14 amino acids. Germline lookup yields CDR1 SGHAT and CDR2 FQNNGV. V gave up 4 bases and J gave up 4 bases; unmatched junction bases: 0. Here the CDR3 reads CASSWDRGNQPQHF. CDR3 in DNA: TGTGCCAGCAGCTGGGACAGGGGGAATCAGCCCCAGCATTTT.

The J gene is TRBJ1-1, the V gene TRBV6-2 or TRBV6-3; D remains ambiguous. Looked up from germline, CDR1 is MNHEY and CDR2 is SVGEGT. V was clipped by 2 bases and J by 0 bases, with 4 bases between them. The CDR3 totals 13 residues. The CDR3 DNA sequence: TGTGCCAGCAGTTACATGTTGAACACTGAAGCTTTCTTT. As protein: CASSYMLNTEAFF.

The chain recombines TRBV19 with TRBJ1-5, with TRBD1 matching 7 bases. The J segment lost 5 bases and the V segment lost 6 bases, leaving 10 bases of the junction unmatched. This CDR3 is built from 15 residues. Germline-derived CDR1 and CDR2 are LNHDA and SQIVND (reference sequence). This CDR3 is CASRFPGGGDQPQHF. CDR3 sequence (DNA): TGTGCCAGTAGATTCCCAGGGGGGGGAGATCAGCCCCAGCATTTT.

This clone has a handful of counts. The chain joins TRBV27 to TRBJ1-2; 8 bases match TRBD1. Germline assignment: CDR1 MNHEY and CDR2 SMNVEV (reference sequence). The CDR3 spans 15 residues. V lost 5 bases to trimming and J lost 2 bases; unmatched junction nucleotides: 7. As DNA, the CDR3 is TGTGCCAGCAGTCCCTTGGGACAGGCCAACTATGGCTACACCTTC. This translates into CASSPLGQANYGYTF.

The rearrangement uses TRBV7-9 and TRBJ2-3; the D gene could be TRBD1 or TRBD2 (5 bases each). V lost 1 base and J 3 bases, leaving 11 bases between the germline ends. Germline values: CDR1 SEHNR, CDR2 FQNEAQ (reference sequence). The CDR3 consists of 15 residues. The CDR3 spells CASSLGGGLTDTQYF. CDR3 nucleotides: TGTGCCAGCAGCTTAGGTGGGGGTCTGACAGATACGCAGTATTTT. Full variable domain (outside the CDR3, taken from reference TRBV7-9 and TRBJ2-3): DTGVSQNPRHKITKRGQNVTFRCDPISEHNRLYWYRQTLGQGPEFLTYFQNEAQLEKSRLLSDRFSAERPKGSFSTLEIQRTEQGDSAMYLCASSLGGGLTDTQYFGPGTRLTVL.

The V and J genes are TRBV3-1 (or the pseudogene TRBV3-2) and TRBJ2-1, with TRBD2 matching over 7 bases. Germline values: CDR1 LGHDT, CDR2 YNNKEL (reference sequence). V shed 1 base, J shed 7 bases, and the junction held 7 bases outside the gene matches. The CDR3 contains 15 residues. CDR3 sequence reads: CASSQASSGGNEQFF. The CDR3, as DNA: TGTGCCAGCAGCCAAGCCTCTAGCGGAGGGAATGAGCAGTTCTTC.

CDR3 sequence (DNA): TGTGCCAGCAGCCCACGGGGTAGCGGGGGAGATACGCAGTATTTT. Translated: CASSPRGSGGDTQYF. The chain employs TRBV7-6 and TRBJ2-3; 9 nucleotides agree with TRBD2. CDR1 is SGHVS, CDR2 FNYEAQ, per germline. The CDR3 runs to 15 residues. V was clipped by 5 bases and J by 5 bases; unmatched bases: 8.

The chain joins TRBV10-3 to TRBJ1-1, with 8 bases matching TRBD1. Looked up from germline, CDR1 is ENHRY and CDR2 is SYGVKD. The trim removed 2 bases at V and 2 bases at J, leaving 4 bases unmatched. The length of the CDR3 is 15 residues. The CDR3: CAISEKQGGNTEAFF. CDR3 in DNA: TGTGCCATCAGTGAGAAACAGGGGGGAAACACTGAAGCTTTCTTT.

The rearrangement uses TRBV19 and TRBJ1-1; 8 bases match TRBD1. Germline V CDR1 and CDR2: LNHDA, SQIVND (reference sequence). The CDR3 contains 14 residues. The V gene end was trimmed by 11 bases and the J gene end by 1 base; junction bases not matched to a gene: 9. CDR3 in amino acids: CAATGQGKNTEAFF. The CDR3 nucleotides read TGTGCCGCAACAGGACAGGGCAAGAACACTGAAGCTTTCTTT.

The chain combines TRBV6-5 with TRBJ2-7; D unclear. Germline values: CDR1 MNHEY, CDR2 SVGAGI. The V end lost 4 bases, the J end lost 7 bases, and 8 bases lay between the germline ends. There are 11 residues in the CDR3. For the CDR3, the DNA is TGTGCCAGCAGTTCCTTCGGGGAGCAGTACTTC. Translating gives CASSSFGEQYF.

The rearrangement links TRBV19 to TRBJ1-1; D is ambiguous. Trimming took 4 bases from V and 3 from J, leaving 12 bases between them. Germline V gene lookup returns CDR1 LNHDA and CDR2 SQIVND (reference sequence). The CDR3 sequence is 14 residues long. The CDR3: CASSRTAAYTEAFF. The CDR3 DNA sequence: TGTGCCAGTAGTAGGACCGCGGCATACACTGAAGCTTTCTTT.

This chain uses TRBV6-5 with TRBJ2-7; 7 nucleotides agree with TRBD2. V lost 6 bases to trimming and J lost 5 bases; unmatched junction nucleotides: 10. Per germline, CDR1 MNHEY and CDR2 SVGAGI. The length of the CDR3 is 14 residues. The CDR3 DNA follows: TGTGCCAGCAGCACTGGGCAACGGGGGGACGAGCAGTACTTC. It encodes CASSTGQRGDEQYF.

J is TRBJ2-7 and V is TRBV27, with 11 bases identical to TRBD2. The CDR3 is made up of 15 amino acids. V lost 5 bases to trimming and J lost 4 bases; unmatched junction nucleotides: 7. Looked up from germline, CDR1 is MNHEY and CDR2 is SMNVEV (reference sequence). CDR3 nucleotide sequence: TGTGCCAGCAGTGCCTCGACTAGCGGGGCATACGAGCAGTACTTC. It encodes CASSASTSGAYEQYF.

The rearrangement links TRBV5-6 to TRBJ1-5; tentatively, D is TRBD1 (5 bases). Germline CDR1 and CDR2: SGHDT and YYEEEE. V lost 4 bases, J lost 2 bases, and 10 bases lay in between. This CDR3 is 14 amino acids long. Written as DNA, the CDR3 is TGTGCCAGCAGCGCAGGACACGGCAATCAGCCCCAGCATTTT. Translating it yields CASSAGHGNQPQHF.